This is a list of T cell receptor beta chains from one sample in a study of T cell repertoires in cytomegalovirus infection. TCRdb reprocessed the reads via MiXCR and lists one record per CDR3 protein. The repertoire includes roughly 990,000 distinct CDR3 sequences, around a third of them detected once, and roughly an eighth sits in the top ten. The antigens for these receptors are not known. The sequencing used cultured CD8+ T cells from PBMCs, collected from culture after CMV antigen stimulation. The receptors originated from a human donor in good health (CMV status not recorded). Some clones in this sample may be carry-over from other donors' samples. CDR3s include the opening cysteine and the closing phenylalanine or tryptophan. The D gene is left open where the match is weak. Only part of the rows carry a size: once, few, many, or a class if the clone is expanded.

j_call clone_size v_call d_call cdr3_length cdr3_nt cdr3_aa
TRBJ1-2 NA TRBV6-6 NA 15 TGTGCCAGCAGTTACTCGACAAGACTGAACTATGGCTACACCTTC CASSYSTRLNYGYTF
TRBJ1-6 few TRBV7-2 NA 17 TGTGCCAGCAGCTACTACGTCGCAGGCTTAGGGGATTCACCCCTCCACTTT CASSYYVAGLGDSPLHF
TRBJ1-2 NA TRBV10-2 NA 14 TGCGCCAGCAGTGAGTCGGAGGGAGGGGTCGGCTACACCTTC CASSESEGGVGYTF
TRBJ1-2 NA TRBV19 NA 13 TGTGCCAGTAGTGTGGTGACAGATTATGGCTACACCTTC CASSVVTDYGYTF
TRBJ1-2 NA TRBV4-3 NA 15 TGCGCCAGCAGCCAGAGAGCCGACCGGGTCTATGGCTACACCTTC CASSQRADRVYGYTF
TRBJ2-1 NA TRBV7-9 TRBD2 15 TGTGCCAGCAGCCGCCTGACTAGCGGGGATAATGAGCAGTTCTTC CASSRLTSGDNEQFF
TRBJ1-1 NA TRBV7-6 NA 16 TGTGCCAGCAGCTCCGACGTTCCTTCGCTGAACACTGAAGCTTTCTTT CASSSDVPSLNTEAFF
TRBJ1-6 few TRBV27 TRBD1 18 TGTGCCAGCAGCCAGTGGTGGGGACAGGGGCTTTTTAATTCACCCCTCCACTTT CASSQWWGQGLFNSPLHF
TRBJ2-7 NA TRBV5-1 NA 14 TGCGCCAGCAGCTGGTGGGACACCACCTACGAGCAGTACTTC CASSWWDTTYEQYF
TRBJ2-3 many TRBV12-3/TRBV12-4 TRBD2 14 TGTGCCAGCAGCTTACTAGCGGGCACAGATACGCAGTATTTT CASSLLAGTDTQYF
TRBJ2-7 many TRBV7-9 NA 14 TGTGCCAGCAGTCAAACAGGGAGGACCTACGAGCAGTACTTC CASSQTGRTYEQYF
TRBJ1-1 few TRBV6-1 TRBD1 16 TGTGCCAGCAGTCACCGGGCTCTGGCAGGGGGCCCTGAAGCTTTCTTT CASSHRALAGGPEAFF
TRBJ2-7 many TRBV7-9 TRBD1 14 TGTGCCAGCAGCCGATTGGCAGGGGGCTACGAGCAGTACTTC CASSRLAGGYEQYF
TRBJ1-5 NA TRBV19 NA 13 TGTGCCAGTAGTACGCAGGGGTATCAGCCCCAGCATTTT CASSTQGYQPQHF
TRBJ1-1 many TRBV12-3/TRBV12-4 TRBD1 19 TGTGCCAGCAGTTTAACTATTCTCGGGACAGGGGGTGAGAACACTGAAGCTTTCTTT CASSLTILGTGGENTEAFF
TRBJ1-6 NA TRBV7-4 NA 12 TGTGTCAGCAGCTTAGGAGGGCGGGGTATTCACTTT CVSSLGGRGIHF
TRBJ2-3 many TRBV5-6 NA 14 TGTGCCAGCAGCTTTGGAAGGAGCACAGATACGCAGTATTTT CASSFGRSTDTQYF
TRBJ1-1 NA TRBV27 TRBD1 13 TGTGCCAGCGGATACAGGGGGAACACTGAAGCTTTCTTT CASGYRGNTEAFF
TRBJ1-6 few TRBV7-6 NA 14 TGTGCCAGCAGCCAAGACAGGTGGGAATCACCCCTCCACTTT CASSQDRWESPLHF
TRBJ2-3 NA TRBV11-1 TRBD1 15 TGTGCCAGCAGCCGTAGGGACAGGGGGCCAGATACGCAGTATTTT CASSRRDRGPDTQYF
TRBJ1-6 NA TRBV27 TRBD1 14 TGTGCCAGCACAGGGACAGGGGCCAATTCACCCCTCCACTTT CASTGTGANSPLHF
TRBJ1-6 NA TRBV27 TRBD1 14 TGTGCCAGCAGTTTATTCGGGACAGATTCACCCCTCCACTTT CASSLFGTDSPLHF
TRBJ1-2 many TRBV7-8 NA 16 TGTGCCAGCAGCTCACCCCGTGGCGAGGAGAACTATGGCTACACCTTC CASSSPRGEENYGYTF
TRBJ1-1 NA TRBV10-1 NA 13 TGCGCCAGCAGTCCACAGGAGTACACTGAAGCTTTCTTT CASSPQEYTEAFF
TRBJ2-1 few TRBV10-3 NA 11 TGTGCCATCATGGGGGTAAATGAGCAGTTCTTC CAIMGVNEQFF
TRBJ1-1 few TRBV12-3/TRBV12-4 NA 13 TGTGCCAGCAGTGCGGACAGGAACACTGAAGCTTTCTTT CASSADRNTEAFF
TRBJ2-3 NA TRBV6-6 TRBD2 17 TGTGCCAGCAGTCCCACTCGGCTAGCGGTAACCACAGATACGCAGTATTTT CASSPTRLAVTTDTQYF
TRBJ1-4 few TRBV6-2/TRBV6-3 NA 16 TGTGCCAGCGGCTTACCTAGTTACGTCGTCAATGAAAAACTGTTTTTT CASGLPSYVVNEKLFF
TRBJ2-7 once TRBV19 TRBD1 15 TGTGCCAGTACGGAGGGACAGGGAAGCTCCTACGAGCAGTACTTC CASTEGQGSSYEQYF
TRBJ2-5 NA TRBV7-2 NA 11 TGTGCCTGCAGCCGCCGAGAGACCCAGTACTTC CACSRRETQYF
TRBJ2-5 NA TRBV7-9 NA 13 TGTGCCAGCAGCTCCGGACAGTCGGAGACCCAGTACTTC CASSSGQSETQYF
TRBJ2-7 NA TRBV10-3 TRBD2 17 TGTGCCATCAGTGACCCCGGACTAGCGGGGGGTTCCTACGAGCAGTACTTC CAISDPGLAGGSYEQYF
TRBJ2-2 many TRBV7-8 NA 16 TGTGCCAGCAGCCCGCTATCGGGGCCGAACACCGGGGAGCTGTTTTTT CASSPLSGPNTGELFF
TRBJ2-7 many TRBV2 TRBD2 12 TGTGCCAGTCCGGGACTAGCTGGCGAGCAGTACTTC CASPGLAGEQYF
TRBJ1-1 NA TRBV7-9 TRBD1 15 TGTGCCAGCAGTCTCCGGGACAGGGAGAACACTGAAGCTTTCTTT CASSLRDRENTEAFF
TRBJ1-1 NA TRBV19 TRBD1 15 TGTGCCAGTAGTAGGACAGGGCGGGTGAACACTGAAGCTTTCTTT CASSRTGRVNTEAFF
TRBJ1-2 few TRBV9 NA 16 TGTGCCAGCAGCCGATCCCGGCGGCAGGAATACTATGGCTACACCTTC CASSRSRRQEYYGYTF
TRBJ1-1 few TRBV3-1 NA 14 TGTGCCAGCAGCCCCGGGGAGATTTACACTGAAGCTTTCTTT CASSPGEIYTEAFF
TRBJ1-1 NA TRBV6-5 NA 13 TGTGCCAGCAGTTACATGATCAGGACTGAAGCTTTCTTT CASSYMIRTEAFF
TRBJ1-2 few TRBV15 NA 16 TGTGCCACCAGCAGAGATCAGGGCAGGGCCATTGCGATGTACACCTTC CATSRDQGRAIAMYTF
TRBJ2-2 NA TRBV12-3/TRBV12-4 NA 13 TGTGCCAGCAGTTTAAAGCAAACCGGGGAGCTGTTTTTT CASSLKQTGELFF
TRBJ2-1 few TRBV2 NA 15 TGTGCCAGCAGTGCGGTAGTTGGGGATTACAATGAGCAGTTCTTC CASSAVVGDYNEQFF
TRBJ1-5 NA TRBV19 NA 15 TGTGCCAGTAGCCTACTCGGGGGGGCCCATCAGCCCCAGCATTTT CASSLLGGAHQPQHF
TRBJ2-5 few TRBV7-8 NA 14 TGTGCCAGCAGCTTAGTACTAGCCGGAGAGACCCAGTACTTC CASSLVLAGETQYF
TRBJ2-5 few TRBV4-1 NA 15 TGCGCCAGCAGCCAGCACCGGGGGGCCCAGGAGACCCAGTACTTC CASSQHRGAQETQYF
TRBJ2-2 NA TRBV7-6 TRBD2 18 TGTGCCAGCAGCTTAGCGGGCTCGGCGGGGGGGGGCATCGGGGAGCTGTTTTTT CASSLAGSAGGGIGELFF
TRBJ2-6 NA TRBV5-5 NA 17 TGTGTCAGCACCTTGAACAGGCGTACCTCTGGGGCCAACGTCCTGACTTTC CVSTLNRRTSGANVLTF
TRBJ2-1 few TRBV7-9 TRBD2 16 TGTGCCAGCAGCTCCCTAGCGGCCGAGTCCTACAATGAGCAGTTCTTC CASSSLAAESYNEQFF
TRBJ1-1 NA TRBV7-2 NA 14 TGTGCCAGCAGCCAACAGGCCGGTAACACTGAAGCTTTCTTT CASSQQAGNTEAFF
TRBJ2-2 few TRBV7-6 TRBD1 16 TGTGCCAGCAGTCGACAGGGGCGGCCGAACACCGGGGAGCTGTTTTTT CASSRQGRPNTGELFF
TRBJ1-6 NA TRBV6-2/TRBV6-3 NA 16 TGTGCCAGCAGTTACTCGTCTAGGACCGCTGATTTGCCCCTCCACTTT CASSYSSRTADLPLHF
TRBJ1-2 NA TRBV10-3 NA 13 TGTGCCATCAGTGAGGGGGCCAACTATGGCTACACCTTC CAISEGANYGYTF
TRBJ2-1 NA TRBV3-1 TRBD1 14 TGTGCCAGCAGCCAAGAGACAGGGTACAATGAGCAGTTCTTC CASSQETGYNEQFF